Included here is one T cell receptor (beta chain) sequence, with context. Its antigen is unknown. The trim removed 4 bases at V and 5 bases at J, leaving 7 bases unmatched. Germline assignment: CDR1 LNHDA and CDR2 SQIVND (reference sequence). The CDR3 extends over 15 amino acids. The sequenced template was cDNA made from the entire isolated RNA. TCRdb's copy holds only in-frame clones and misses some; the assay was immunoSEQ multiplex PCR. The table shows 250,000 to 350,000 clones, with 15% occurring only once. The data were obtained in a study of beta chain features in type 1 diabetes. Study-wide points: Across all four CD4+ subsets, people with type 1 diabetes showed modestly shorter TCRB CDR3s.

The authors obtained over 95% purity in all sorted populations. This sequence originates from a young man with type 1 diabetes. Sequencing was done on a sample of naive CD4+ T cells from blood. V and J are TRBV19 and TRBJ1-1, with TRBD1 identical over 10 bases. The CDR3, as DNA: TGTGCCAGTAGTAGGGAGGACAGGGGGAAGACTGAAGCTTTCTTT. It codes for CASSREDRGKTEAFF.